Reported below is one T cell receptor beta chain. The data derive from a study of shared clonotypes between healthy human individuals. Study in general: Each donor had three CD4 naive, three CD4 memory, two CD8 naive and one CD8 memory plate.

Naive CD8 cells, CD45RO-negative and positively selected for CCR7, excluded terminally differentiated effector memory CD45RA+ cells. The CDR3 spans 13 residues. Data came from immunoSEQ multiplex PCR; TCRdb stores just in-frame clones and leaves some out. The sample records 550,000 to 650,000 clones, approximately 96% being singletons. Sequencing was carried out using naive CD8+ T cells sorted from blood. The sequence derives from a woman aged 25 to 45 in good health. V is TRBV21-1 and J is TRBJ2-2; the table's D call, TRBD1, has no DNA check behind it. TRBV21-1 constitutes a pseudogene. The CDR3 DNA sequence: TGTGCCACGTCAACAGGGGTGGAGGGGGAGCTGTTTTTT. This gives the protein CATSTGVEGELFF.